This TCR beta chain was identified during a study of blood T cells in healthy people across ages. Study overall: Per two T cells, template switching captured roughly one barcoded beta molecule.

Details on this clonotype: Its antigen is unknown.

With a J-beta primer mix and a sample-barcoded 5' primer, a second PCR ran about 7 to 11 cycles. MiXCR was run by TCRdb on the 5' RACE reads, yielding one entry per CDR3 protein. The table shows around 790,000 distinct CDR3 sequences, with 40% to 50% occurring only once. Points from the study as a whole: Samples with more naive T cells showed higher observed beta diversity.

The CDR3 loop spans 16 amino acids. Germline values: CDR1 SGHTA, CDR2 FQGNSA. The receptor comes from a man aged 60-69 years in good health. The chain joins TRBV7-2 to TRBJ2-5, with TRBD2 identical over 10 bases. Gene TRBJ2-1 matches the end of the DNA better, so the J call may be wrong. The sequencing sample was made of blood. CDR3 region: CASSLGSSGGQETQFF. DNA of the CDR3: TGTGCCAGCAGCTTAGGGTCTAGCGGGGGCCAAGAGACCCAGTTCTTC.